The source of this T cell receptor beta chain is a study of blood T cell repertoires in COVID-19. Overall study: From the United States, Italy and Spain came samples of acute and convalescent COVID-19. PBMCs, B-cell-depleted T cells, or T cells were the source of the cDNA or gDNA that made up the material.

In the authors' workflow: Estimates of nucleated cell counts were drawn from the amplification of reference gene primers. TCRdb keeps only in-frame clones here, not all; method: immunoSEQ multiplex PCR. V and J calls and clone size are as listed in that table; D and trimming were resolved from the DNA. The repertoire holds 290,000 or so clones, with almost 85% as singletons. V lost 3 bases to trimming and J lost 2 bases, with 22 bases between them. Germline-derived CDR1 and CDR2 are DFQATT and SNEGSKA (reference sequence). This CDR3 is 17 amino acids long. The receptor was derived from a man aged 45-60 years with active or convalescent COVID-19. The rearrangement joins TRBV20-1 to TRBJ1-2; D gene unclear. Sequences were obtained from peripheral blood. CDR3 in amino acids: CSASLPSGKRENYGYTF. CDR3 sequence (DNA): TGCAGTGCTAGTCTCCCTTCGGGAAAGAGGGAAAACTATGGCTACACCTTC.